Below are 23 T cell receptor beta chains sequenced from a single sample in a study of cytomegalovirus exposure and HLA in healthy donors. PCR was performed using 60 Vbeta and 13 Jbeta primers. Assay used: immunoSEQ multiplex PCR; TCRdb lists only in-frame clones, some missing. Among 84,000 or so clones listed, around 85% were seen once. The material sequenced was PBMCs. These receptors came from a man aged 25-40 years in good health and CMV-seronegative.

The chain combines TRBV7-6 with TRBJ1-2, with 9 bases that match TRBD1. Germline V lookup: CDR1 SGHVS, CDR2 FNYEAQ. After removal of 5 bases from V and 1 base from J, the junction contained 11 bases not matched to a gene. The CDR3 contains 17 residues. The CDR3 bases are TGTGCCAGCAGCCCAATGCTAGGGACAGGGTTTAACTATGGCTACACCTTC. This sequence encodes CASSPMLGTGFNYGYTF.

The chain uses TRBV6-5 and TRBJ1-2; tentative D call: TRBD1 (5 bases). The CDR3 sequence is 14 residues long. The germline V and J ends were trimmed by 7 bases and 5 bases, with 17 bases remaining between them. Germline V gene sequence: CDR1 MNHEY, CDR2 SVGAGI. CDR3 sequence (DNA): TGTGCCAGCACCAACGGGGGGGACCTTTATGGCTACACCTTC. It codes for CASTNGGDLYGYTF.

The genes are TRBV5-1 and TRBJ2-5; a possible D gene is TRBD1 (7 bases). The CDR3 length is 16 residues. CDR1 and CDR2 from the germline V gene are SGHRS and YFSETQ. V shed 0 bases and J shed 2 bases, with 14 bases lying between them. Written as DNA, the CDR3 is TGCGCCAGCAGCTTGGTGGCAGGGGGAGGACAAGAGACCCAGTACTTC. Amino acids: CASSLVAGGGQETQYF.

This chain joins TRBV30 and TRBJ1-1; unclear D gene. Germline V gene sequence: CDR1 GTSNPN, CDR2 SVGIG (reference sequence). V was shortened by 0 bases and J by 1 base, with 12 bases between the two germline ends. The CDR3 runs 15 residues. CDR3 in DNA: TGTGCCTGGAGTGTTATATATGGGCGGAACACTGAAGCTTTCTTT. This encodes CAWSVIYGRNTEAFF. Full variable domain (remainder filled in from reference TRBV30 and TRBJ1-1): SQTIHQWPATLVQPVGSPLSLECTVEGTSNPNLYWYRQAAGRGLQLLFYSVGIGQISSEVPQNLSASRPQDRQFILSSKKLLLSDSGFYLCAWSVIYGRNTEAFFGQGTRLTVV.

The chain combines TRBV9 with TRBJ1-1; no clear D gene. The CDR3 has 14 residues. Germline V gives CDR1 SGDLS, CDR2 YYNGEE. The V and J ends lost 1 base and 1 base respectively, with 8 bases between them. CDR3 bases: TGTGCCAGCAGCGTATCAGGTTCGAACACTGAAGCTTTCTTT. Encoded protein: CASSVSGSNTEAFF.

CDR3 sequence: CASSYQPTGMNTEAFF. CDR3 sequence (DNA): TGTGCCAGCAGTTACCAACCGACAGGGATGAACACTGAAGCTTTCTTT. The chain is built from TRBV6-5 and TRBJ1-1; 7 nucleotides align to TRBD1. CDR1 is MNHEY, CDR2 SVGAGI, per germline. The ends lost 2 bases at V and 0 bases at J; junction bases unmatched: 6. The CDR3 runs to 16 residues.

This chain uses TRBV6-6 with TRBJ2-5, with D possibly TRBD1 on 5 matching bases. The CDR3 is 13 amino acids. With 2 bases removed from V and 13 bases from J, the gap between germline ends came to 17 bases. CDR1 MNHNY and CDR2 SVGAGI come from the germline V gene (reference sequence). The CDR3 is CASSYPDTALLYF. CDR3 nucleotides: TGTGCCAGCAGTTACCCGGACACTGCTTTGTTGTACTTC.

The genes are TRBV11-3 and TRBJ2-7; the D gene is possibly TRBD2 (5 bases). V lost 1 base, J lost 5 bases, and 15 bases lay in between. The V gene's germline CDR1 is SGHNT and CDR2 YENEEA. The CDR3 covers 15 residues. CDR3 nucleotides: TGTGCCAGCAGCTTAGCGGCGGGTTTAGGAAACGAGCAGTACTTC. Protein sequence: CASSLAAGLGNEQYF.

This clone was seen only a few times. The gene calls are TRBV18 and TRBJ1-2; D is uncertain. The CDR3 is made up of 14 amino acids. Per germline, CDR1 KGHSH and CDR2 LQKENI. V gave up 3 bases and J gave up 4 bases, with 12 bases separating them. The CDR3 spells CASSPDRRVYGYTF. In DNA form, the CDR3 reads TGTGCCAGCTCACCTGACCGTCGGGTCTATGGCTACACCTTC. Full variable domain (rest looked up from reference TRBV18 and TRBJ1-2): NAGVMQNPRHLVRRRGQEARLRCSPMKGHSHVYWYRQLPEEGLKFMVYLQKENIIDESGMPKERFSAEFPKEGPSILRIQQVVRGDSAAYFCASSPDRRVYGYTFGSGTRLTVV.

The rearrangement uses TRBV14 and TRBJ1-1; perhaps TRBD1 as D (5 bases). The CDR3 contains 15 residues. V lost 0 bases, J lost 3 bases, and 11 bases lay in between. Germline V gene data show CDR1 as SGHDN and CDR2 as FVKESK. The CDR3 coding sequence is TGTGCCAGCAGCCAAGAGGTTTTCAGGGACACTGAAGCTTTCTTT. As protein: CASSQEVFRDTEAFF.

The chain couples TRBV2 to TRBJ2-1; the D gene is possibly TRBD1 (6 bases). The germline V gene encodes CDR1 SNHLY and CDR2 FYNNEI. V was pared by 4 bases and J by 5 bases, with 12 bases between. CDR3 length: 14 residues. CDR3 nucleotide sequence: TGTGCCAGCAGTGTGCGTGGACAGCACAATGAGCAGTTCTTC. Encoded protein: CASSVRGQHNEQFF.

CDR3 protein: CASSLARTSGGTDTQYF. CDR3 DNA: TGCGCCAGCAGCTTGGCCCGGACTAGCGGGGGAACAGATACGCAGTATTTT. The chain couples TRBV5-1 to TRBJ2-3; TRBD2 matches 13 bases. The CDR3 covers 17 residues. V lost 0 bases and J lost 3; bases outside the gene matches: 4. Germline loops: CDR1 SGHRS, CDR2 YFSETQ.

This chain uses TRBV6-5 with TRBJ2-7; 7 positions agree with TRBD1. Trimming at V came to 6 bases and at J to 3 bases, leaving 11 bases not matched to a gene. The CDR3 contains 15 residues. From germline, CDR1 is MNHEY and CDR2 SVGAGI. CDR3 DNA: TGTGCCAGCAGCAGAGGTCGGGACAGAAACTACGAGCAGTACTTC. It translates to CASSRGRDRNYEQYF.

The chain carries TRBV29-1 and TRBJ1-3; no reliable D call. The CDR3 is made up of 13 amino acids. V lost 8 bases to trimming and J lost 0 bases, with 11 bases between them. CDR1 and CDR2 (germline): SQVTM, ANQGSEA. DNA of the CDR3: TGCAGCTTCTACGGGAGCTCTGGAAACACCATATATTTT. This encodes CSFYGSSGNTIYF.

V usage is TRBV6-1 and J usage is TRBJ1-1, with a weak D call TRBD1 (5 bases). Germline V gives CDR1 MNHNS, CDR2 SASEGT. V lost 2 bases and J 1 base, leaving 11 bases between the germline ends. The length of the CDR3 is 15 residues. The CDR3 protein is CASSELGLGNTEAFF. In DNA, the CDR3 is TGTGCCAGCAGTGAATTGGGACTGGGGAACACTGAAGCTTTCTTT.

The V gene is TRBV5-6, the J gene TRBJ1-5; the match to TRBD1 covers 9 bases. The CDR3 is 15 amino acids. Per germline, CDR1 SGHDT and CDR2 YYEEEE. Trimming removed 0 bases from V and 4 bases from J; junction bases left unmatched: 2. CDR3 in amino acids: CASSLDGTGNQPQHF. The DNA of the CDR3 is TGTGCCAGCAGCTTGGATGGGACAGGGAATCAGCCCCAGCATTTT. Together with reference TRBV5-6 and TRBJ1-5, the CDR3 gives the full variable domain: DAGVTQSPTHLIKTRGQQVTLRCSPKSGHDTVSWYQQALGQGPQFIFQYYEEEERQRGNFPDRFSGHQFPNYSSELNVNALLLGDSALYLCASSLDGTGNQPQHFGDGTRLSIL.

CDR3 amino acids: CASSHTGGNQPQHF. The DNA of the CDR3 is TGTGCCAGCAGCCATACAGGGGGTAATCAGCCCCAGCATTTT. The J gene is TRBJ1-5, the V gene TRBV28; 8 bases are shared with TRBD1. Germline lookup yields CDR1 MDHEN and CDR2 SYDVKM. The V segment lost 6 bases and the J segment 4 bases; nucleotides outside the gene matches: 5. CDR3 length equals 14 residues. Filled out from reference TRBV28 and TRBJ1-5, the complete variable domain reads DVKVTQSSRYLVKRTGEKVFLECVQDMDHENMFWYRQDPGLGLRLIYFSYDVKMKEKGDIPEGYSVSREKKERFSLILESASTNQTSMYLCASSHTGGNQPQHFGDGTRLSIL.

The chain joins TRBV5-6 to TRBJ1-4; TRBD1 matches at 10 bases. Germline assignment: CDR1 SGHDT and CDR2 YYEEEE. J was trimmed by 8 bases and V by 4 bases; bases with no gene match: 5. The CDR3 has 14 residues. For the CDR3, the DNA is TGTGCCAGCAGCGCCGGGACAGGGGCGGAAAAACTGTTTTTT. Translating it yields CASSAGTGAEKLFF.

This clone appeared once. This chain connects TRBV11-2 to TRBJ1-4; no firm D call. The CDR3 runs to 16 residues. Trimming removed 1 base at V and 7 bases at J, with 16 bases between. Germline V gives CDR1 SGHAT, CDR2 FQNNGV. The CDR3: CASSLGHLRPGEKLFF. The CDR3 bases are TGTGCCAGCAGCTTAGGGCATTTGAGGCCCGGTGAAAAACTGTTTTTT.

This chain links TRBV6-4 with TRBJ2-3; a weak D match, TRBD2 (7 bases). The CDR3 spans 15 residues. Trimming took off 2 bases at V and 0 bases at J, with 9 bases between the two ends. Germline V CDR1 and CDR2: MRHNA, SNTAGT. CDR3 residues: CASSDGGASTDTQYF. The CDR3 bases are TGTGCCAGCAGTGACGGGGGGGCTAGCACAGATACGCAGTATTTT.

In this sample, this clone turned up once. The chain combines TRBV4-3 with TRBJ1-3; no reliable D call. Germline values: CDR1 LGHNA, CDR2 YSLEER. V lost 0 bases, J lost 4 bases, and 13 bases lay in between. The CDR3 loop spans 16 amino acids. The CDR3 is CASSQDQRGPGNTIYF. CDR3 DNA sequence: TGCGCCAGCAGCCAAGATCAAAGAGGGCCCGGAAACACCATATATTTT.

V and J are TRBV7-2 and TRBJ2-1; possible D gene TRBD1, 6 bases. The V end was cut by 5 bases, the J end by 6 bases, with 11 bases between. CDR1 is SGHTA, CDR2 FQGNSA, per germline. The CDR3 runs 13 residues. The CDR3 sequence: CASSRGLGNEQFF. In DNA form, the CDR3 reads TGTGCCAGCAGCAGGGGGTTGGGCAATGAGCAGTTCTTC.

The J gene is TRBJ2-3, the V gene TRBV2, with a possible D match to TRBD1 (5 bases). Looked up from germline, CDR1 is SNHLY and CDR2 is FYNNEI. The CDR3 spans 14 residues. V shed 6 bases and J shed 2 bases, with 12 bases lying between them. CDR3 sequence: CASRLGAVTDTQYF. CDR3 nucleotides: TGTGCCAGCAGGCTTGGGGCAGTCACAGATACGCAGTATTTT.